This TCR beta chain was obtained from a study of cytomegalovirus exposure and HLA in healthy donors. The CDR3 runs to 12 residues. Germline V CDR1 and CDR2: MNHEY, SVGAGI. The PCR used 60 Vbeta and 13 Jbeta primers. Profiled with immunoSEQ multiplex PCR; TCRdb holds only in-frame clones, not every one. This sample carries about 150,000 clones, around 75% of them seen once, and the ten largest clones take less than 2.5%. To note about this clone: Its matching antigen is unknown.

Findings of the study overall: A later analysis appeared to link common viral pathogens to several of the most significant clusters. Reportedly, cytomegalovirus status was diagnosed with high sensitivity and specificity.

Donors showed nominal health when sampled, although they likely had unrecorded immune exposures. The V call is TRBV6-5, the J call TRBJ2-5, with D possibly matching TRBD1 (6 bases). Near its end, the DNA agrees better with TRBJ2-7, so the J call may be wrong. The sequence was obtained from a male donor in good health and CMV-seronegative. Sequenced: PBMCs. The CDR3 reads CATRLQGYEQYF. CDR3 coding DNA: TGTGCCACCCGTTTACAGGGTTACGAGCAGTACTTC.